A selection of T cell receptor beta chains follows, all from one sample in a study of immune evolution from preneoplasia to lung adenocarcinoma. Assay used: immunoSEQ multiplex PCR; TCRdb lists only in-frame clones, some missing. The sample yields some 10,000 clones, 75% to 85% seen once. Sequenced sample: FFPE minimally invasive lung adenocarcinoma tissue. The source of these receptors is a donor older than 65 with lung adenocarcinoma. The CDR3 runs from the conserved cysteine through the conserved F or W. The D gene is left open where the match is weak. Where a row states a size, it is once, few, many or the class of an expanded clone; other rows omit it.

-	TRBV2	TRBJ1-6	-	CASSDTLGSPLHF	TGTGCCAGCAGTGACACCTTAGGTTCACCCCTCCACTTT
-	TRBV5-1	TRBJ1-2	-	CASSLAGRGRDGYTF	TGCGCCAGCAGCTTGGCCGGCCGGGGGCGCGATGGCTACACCTTC
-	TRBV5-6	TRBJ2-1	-	CASSLYTAYNEQFF	TGTGCCAGCAGCTTGTACACCGCTTACAATGAGCAGTTCTTC
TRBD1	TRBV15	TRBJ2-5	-	CATSRDGLYRGLGETQYF	TGTGCCACCAGCAGAGATGGGTTATACAGGGGGCTCGGGGAGACCCAGTACTTC
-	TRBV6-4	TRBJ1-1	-	CASIGSGHPLSFWDTEAFF	TGTGCCAGCATCGGATCGGGACACCCCCTAAGCTTTTGGGACACTGAAGCTTTCTTT
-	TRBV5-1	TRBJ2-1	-	CASSLETGLTYNEQFF	TGCGCCAGCAGCCTCGAAACAGGGTTGACCTACAATGAGCAGTTCTTC
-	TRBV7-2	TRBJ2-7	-	CASSRDRGKLAGVYEQYF	TGTGCCAGCAGCCGGGACAGGGGCAAACTAGCGGGAGTTTACGAGCAGTACTTC
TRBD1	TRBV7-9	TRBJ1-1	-	CASREQGRHTNTEAFF	TGTGCCAGCAGAGAACAGGGGAGGCATACGAACACTGAAGCTTTCTTT
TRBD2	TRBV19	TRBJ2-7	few	CATAWTSGRGEQYF	TGTGCCACCGCTTGGACTAGCGGGAGAGGCGAGCAGTACTTC
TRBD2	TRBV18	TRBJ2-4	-	CASSPPIAGGTKNIQYF	TGTGCCAGCTCACCACCGATAGCGGGAGGCACTAAAAACATTCAGTACTTC
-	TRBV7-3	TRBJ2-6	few	CASSPVHSGANVLTF	TGTGCCAGCAGCCCCGTTCACTCTGGGGCCAACGTCCTGACTTTC